The rows below give T cell receptor beta chains drawn from one sample of a study of OX40 agonist ivuxolimab in advanced cancers. TCRdb's table, derived via immunoSEQ multiplex PCR, lists solely in-frame clones and lacks some. The data show around 95,000 clones, approximately 90% seen once. Material: CD4+ or CD8+ T cells sorted from blood, obtained in a trial of the OX40 agonist ivuxolimab. These TCRs come from an adult with an advanced solid tumor such as melanoma, head and neck, liver or kidney cancer. Both conserved end residues are trimmed from each CDR3. Only part of the rows carry a size: once, few, many, or a class if the clone is expanded.

V gene,J gene,clone size,CDR3 protein
TRBV10-3,TRBJ2-5,NA,AIGSGNPETQY
TRBV6-6,TRBJ1-5,NA,ASRLITGGGGQPQH
TRBV7-3,TRBJ2-1,NA,ASSPQAGPYNEQF
TRBV6-5,TRBJ1-1,NA,ASSYSGLNTEAF
TRBV6-6,TRBJ2-2,NA,ASVTGGTSTGELF
TRBV7-2,TRBJ1-5,NA,ASSLAGQPQH
TRBV4-2,TRBJ2-1,NA,ASSQGIIADYSYNEQF
TRBV28,TRBJ2-1,NA,ASSFLITGGFLPYNEQF
TRBV28,TRBJ1-4,NA,ASSFGASNEKLF
TRBV6-1,TRBJ2-5,NA,ASSAGIQETQY
TRBV7-2,TRBJ2-3,NA,ASSSELASGGTDTQY
TRBV28,TRBJ1-1,NA,ASSLLGRPGGNTEAF
TRBV15,TRBJ2-5,once,ATSRGTSGAGTQY
TRBV30,TRBJ1-1,NA,AWSVHVGTEAF
TRBV29-1,TRBJ2-4,NA,GSSGRGDIQY
TRBV5-4,TRBJ2-5,NA,ASSLTSRGETQY
TRBV2,TRBJ1-2,NA,ASKNREANYGYT
TRBV19,TRBJ2-4,NA,ASSIVGDGKNIQY
TRBV25-1,TRBJ1-1,once,ASSRTGNTEAF
TRBV9,TRBJ2-1,NA,ASSASGSRGNEQF
TRBV11-2,TRBJ2-3,NA,ASSLVAGGPADTQY
TRBV2,TRBJ1-5,NA,ASSGGDQPQH
TRBV11-2,TRBJ2-2,NA,ASSRQNTGELF
TRBV18,TRBJ2-1,NA,ASSPSSGSAKGYNEQF
TRBV2,TRBJ2-2,NA,ASSELQGGTGELF
TRBV7-3,TRBJ2-3,NA,ASGRQGTDTQY
TRBV6-5,TRBJ1-5,NA,ASSPLTGGGEPQH
TRBV5-1,TRBJ2-2,NA,ASSLASGRAIPGELF
TRBV5-1,TRBJ2-7,NA,ASSLAGSFSSYEQY
TRBV6-6,TRBJ2-7,few,ASSSTSQKSYEQY
TRBV7-2,TRBJ2-5,NA,ASSLVGGEETQY
TRBV7-3,TRBJ2-1,NA,ASSPSGRNEQF
TRBV6-5,TRBJ2-7,NA,ASSILGAPEGEQY
TRBV2,TRBJ1-1,NA,ASSADRVGTEAF
TRBV7-2,TRBJ2-7,NA,ASSSRLAGSYEQY